Sequencing of this TCR beta chain was carried out in a study of blood T cell repertoires in COVID-19. Overall study: The analysed material was cDNA or gDNA that came from T cells, B-cell-depleted T cells, or PBMCs.

Some clones are missing from TCRdb's copy, which holds only in-frame ones; the method was immunoSEQ multiplex PCR. The repertoire includes over 350,000 clones, 88% of them detected once, and around 1.2% sits in the top ten. Trimming at V came to 4 bases and at J to 1 base, leaving 7 bases not matched to a gene. CDR1 is LNHDA and CDR2 is SQIVND in the germline V gene (reference sequence). The CDR3 extends over 16 amino acids. Recovery meant two consecutive negative NP/OP PCR tests, professional clearance, or resolved symptoms. The TCR originated in a woman aged 18-29 years who had recovered from COVID-19. The gene calls are TRBV19 and TRBJ1-1; 9 nucleotides agree with TRBD1. The specimen was PBMCs or T cells enriched from blood (not recorded which). The CDR3: CASSKGTGRENTEAFF. The CDR3 DNA reads TGTGCCAGTAGTAAAGGGACAGGGAGGGAGAACACTGAAGCTTTCTTT.